This T cell receptor beta chain was retrieved from a study of vaccination effects on CD4 cells after COVID-19. General study results and limits: Whether induced by infection or by vaccine, clones showed marked clonal contraction late after vaccination.

Unmatched junction bases numbered 3, after V lost 7 bases and J lost 5 bases. Germline V gene sequence: CDR1 MNHEY, CDR2 SVGAGI. The CDR3 has 12 amino acids. In the case of this clone: Its antigen is unknown.

Expansion with viral peptide pools was applied to antigen-specific CD4+ T cells by the ViraFEST assay prior to sequencing. Culture proceeded for 10 days, and CD4+ T cells were then isolated. Participants received two doses of either the BNT162b2 or mRNA-1273 vaccine. Half the medium was replaced with IL-2 medium on days 3 and 7. Assay used: immunoSEQ multiplex PCR; TCRdb lists only in-frame clones, some missing. The repertoire consists of tens of thousands of clones, with around 70% occurring once and the leading ten covering roughly 10%. The chain employs TRBV6-5 and TRBJ2-5; 8 bases align to TRBD2. The sequence derives from a human donor who received a COVID-19 vaccine. Sequencing used CD4+ T cells from PBMCs cultured with HCoV-NL63 spike peptides, obtained after COVID-19 vaccination. The CDR3 loop reads CASKRGRETQYF. Here the CDR3 DNA reads TGTGCCAGCAAGCGGGGGCGGGAGACCCAGTACTTC.